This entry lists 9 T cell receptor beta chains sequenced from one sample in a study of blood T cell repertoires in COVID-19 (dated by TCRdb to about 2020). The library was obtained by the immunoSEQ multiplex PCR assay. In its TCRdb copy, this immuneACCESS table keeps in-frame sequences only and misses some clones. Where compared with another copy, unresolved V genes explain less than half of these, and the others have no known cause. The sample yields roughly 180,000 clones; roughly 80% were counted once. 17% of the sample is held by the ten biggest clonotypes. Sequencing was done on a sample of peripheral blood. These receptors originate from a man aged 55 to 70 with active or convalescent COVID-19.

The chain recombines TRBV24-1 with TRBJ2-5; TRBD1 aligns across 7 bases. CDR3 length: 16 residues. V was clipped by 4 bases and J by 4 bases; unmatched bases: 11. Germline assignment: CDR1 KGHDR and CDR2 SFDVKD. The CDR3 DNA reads TGTGCCACCAGTGAACCCGGAGACAGGGTCCGAGAGACCCAGTACTTC. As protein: CATSEPGDRVRETQYF.

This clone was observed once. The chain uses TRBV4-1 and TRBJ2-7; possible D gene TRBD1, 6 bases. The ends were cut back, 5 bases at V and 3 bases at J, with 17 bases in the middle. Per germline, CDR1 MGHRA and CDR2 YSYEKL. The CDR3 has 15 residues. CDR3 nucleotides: TGCGCCAGCAGCAGCGTCACAGGGAGAGGCTACGAGCAGTACTTC. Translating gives CASSSVTGRGYEQYF.

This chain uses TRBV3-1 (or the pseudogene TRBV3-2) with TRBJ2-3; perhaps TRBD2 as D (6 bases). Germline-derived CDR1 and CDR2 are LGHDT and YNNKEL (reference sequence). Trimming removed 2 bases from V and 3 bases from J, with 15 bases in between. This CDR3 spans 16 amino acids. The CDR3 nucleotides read TGTGCCAGCAGCCAATCAACTCGGGAGTGGACAGATACGCAGTATTTT. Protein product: CASSQSTREWTDTQYF.

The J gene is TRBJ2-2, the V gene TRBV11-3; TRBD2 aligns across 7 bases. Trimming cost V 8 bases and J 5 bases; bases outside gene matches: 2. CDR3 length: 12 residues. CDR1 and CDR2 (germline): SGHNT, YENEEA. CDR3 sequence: CASAGATGELFF. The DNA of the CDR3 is TGTGCCAGCGCGGGAGCTACCGGGGAGCTGTTTTTT.

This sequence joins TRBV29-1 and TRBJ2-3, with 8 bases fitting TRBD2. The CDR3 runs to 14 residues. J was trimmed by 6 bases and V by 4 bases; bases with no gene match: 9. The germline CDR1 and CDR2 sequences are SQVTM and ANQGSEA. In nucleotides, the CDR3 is TGCAGCGTTGTCCCAGCGGGAGTGTTGGATACGCAGTATTTT. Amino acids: CSVVPAGVLDTQYF.

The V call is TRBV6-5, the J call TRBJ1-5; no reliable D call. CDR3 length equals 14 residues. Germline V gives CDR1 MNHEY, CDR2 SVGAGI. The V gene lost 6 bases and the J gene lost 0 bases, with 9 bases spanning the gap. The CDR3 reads CASSGRYSNQPQHF. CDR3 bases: TGTGCCAGCAGCGGGAGGTATAGCAATCAGCCCCAGCATTTT.

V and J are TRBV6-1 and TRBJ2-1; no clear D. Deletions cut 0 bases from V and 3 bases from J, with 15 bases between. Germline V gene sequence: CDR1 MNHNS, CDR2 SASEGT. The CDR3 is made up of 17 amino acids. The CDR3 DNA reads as TGTGCCAGCAGTGAAGCCGTAAGGCTAGTTCACTACAATGAGCAGTTCTTC. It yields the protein CASSEAVRLVHYNEQFF.

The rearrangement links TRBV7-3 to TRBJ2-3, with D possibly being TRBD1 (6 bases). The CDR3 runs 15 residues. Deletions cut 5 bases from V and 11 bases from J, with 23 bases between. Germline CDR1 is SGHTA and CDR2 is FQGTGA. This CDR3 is CASSPRGGPQGWQYF. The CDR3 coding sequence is TGTGCCAGCAGCCCCAGAGGGGGACCCCAAGGCTGGCAGTATTTT.

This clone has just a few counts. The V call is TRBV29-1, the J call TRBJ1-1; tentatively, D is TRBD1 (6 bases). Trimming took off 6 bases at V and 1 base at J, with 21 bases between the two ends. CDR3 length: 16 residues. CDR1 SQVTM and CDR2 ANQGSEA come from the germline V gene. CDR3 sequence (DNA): TGCAGCGTCGCCTCCCCTTACGGGGGGCAGAACACTGAAGCTTTCTTT. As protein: CSVASPYGGQNTEAFF.